These 31 T cell receptor beta chains share one sample of origin, sequenced in a study of blood T cells in healthy people across ages. A second 7 to 11 cycle PCR used barcoded and J-beta primers. TCRdb fed the 5' RACE reads into MiXCR, producing one record per CDR3 protein. The sample consists of about 670,000 distinct CDR3 sequences, around two fifths of them appearing once. Sequenced input: blood. All receptors come from an elderly man in good health.

This chain connects TRBV2 to TRBJ2-1; D may be TRBD1 or TRBD2 (5 bases each). The CDR3 has 14 amino acids. V lost 4 bases, J lost 5 bases, and 12 bases lay in between. From germline, CDR1 is SNHLY and CDR2 FYNNEI. The CDR3 DNA follows: TGTGCCAGCAGTGGGGGGTACAGCAACAATGAGCAGTTCTTC. As protein: CASSGGYSNNEQFF. The full variable domain, rest sourced from reference TRBV2 and TRBJ2-1, is EPEVTQTPSHQVTQMGQEVILRCVPISNHLYFYWYRQILGQKVEFLVSFYNNEISEKSEIFDDQFSVERPDGSNFTLKIRSTKLEDSAMYFCASSGGYSNNEQFFGPGTRLTVL.

This clonotype was seen a few times. The chain combines TRBV4-1 with TRBJ2-1, with D possibly being TRBD2 (5 bases). Germline V gives CDR1 MGHRA, CDR2 YSYEKL. Trimming removed 3 bases at V and 2 bases at J, with 11 bases between. The CDR3 sequence is 15 residues long. CDR3 residues: CASSQDSSPYNEQFF. CDR3 nucleotides: TGCGCCAGCAGCCAGGACTCGAGCCCCTACAATGAGCAGTTCTTC.

The chain joins TRBV7-2 to TRBJ2-3, with 9 bases identical to TRBD2. Germline loops: CDR1 SGHTA, CDR2 FQGNSA. CDR3 length equals 15 residues. With 2 bases clipped from V and 14 bases from J, the junction kept 14 bases outside the gene matches. The CDR3 region has the DNA TGTGCCAGCAGCTTATCCCCAGATACGGGACTAGCTCCGTATTTT. The encoded protein is CASSLSPDTGLAPYF. Supplemented by reference TRBV7-2 and TRBJ2-3, the full variable domain reads GAGVSQSPSNKVTEKGKDVELRCDPISGHTALYWYRQSLGQGLEFLIYFQGNSAPDKSGLPSDRFSAERTGGSVSTLTIQRTQQEDSAVYLCASSLSPDTGLAPYFGPGTRLTVL.

This clonotype appeared many times. The V gene is TRBV5-1, the J gene TRBJ2-7; weak D call: TRBD2 (5 bases). The germline gives CDR1 SGHRS, CDR2 YFSETQ. The ends were cut back, 5 bases at V and 9 bases at J, with 21 bases in the middle. The CDR3 extends over 14 amino acids. CDR3 sequence (DNA): TGCGCCAGCAGTCTGAGAGGGCCCAGCACTTGGCAGTACTTC. It yields the protein CASSLRGPSTWQYF.

This clonotype was seen repeatedly, ten times or more. This chain links TRBV29-1 with TRBJ2-3; no firm D call. With 1 base removed from V and 10 bases from J, the gap between germline ends came to 12 bases. CDR1 SQVTM and CDR2 ANQGSEA come from the germline V gene. The CDR3 spans 12 residues. The CDR3 region is CSVEASSVAQYF. In DNA, the CDR3 is TGCAGCGTTGAAGCGTCGAGTGTTGCGCAGTATTTT.

The sample holds a few counts of this clonotype. J is TRBJ2-1 and V is TRBV4-3; 12 bases are a match to TRBD2. The V gene's germline CDR1 is LGHNA and CDR2 YSLEER. This CDR3 is 17 amino acids long. Losses at the gene ends were 0 bases for V and 5 bases for J; bases not matched to a gene: 5. CDR3 in amino acids: CASSQDPTSGSNNEQFF. For the CDR3, the DNA is TGCGCCAGCAGCCAAGACCCGACTAGCGGGAGCAACAATGAGCAGTTCTTC.

This clonotype was counted ten times or more. It may be a read error: a sequence one base away is much more abundant. The rearrangement links TRBV7-9 to TRBJ1-2, with 9 bases aligning to TRBD1. Germline V gene lookup returns CDR1 SEHNR and CDR2 FQNEAQ (reference sequence). The J segment lost 7 bases and the V segment lost 5 bases, leaving 8 bases of the junction unmatched. This CDR3 region has 14 residues. The CDR3 nucleotides are TGTGCCAGCAGCGTAGGGACAGGGACTCTTGGCTACACCTTC. Translated, it gives CASSVGTGTLGYTF.

This clonotype was observed at least ten times. This chain connects TRBV12-3 or TRBV12-4 to TRBJ2-5, with 10 bases fitting TRBD2. This CDR3 has 16 residues. V dropped 3 bases and J dropped 5; count of bases not matched to a gene: 9. In DNA form, the CDR3 reads TGTGCCAGCAGTTTCATCCTAGCGGGAGAGGGTGAGACCCAGTACTTC. This encodes CASSFILAGEGETQYF.

This clonotype turned up a few times. A single base separates this from a much larger clone, so it may be a read error. The V call is TRBV29-1, the J call TRBJ2-7; D is possibly TRBD1 (5 bases). This CDR3 is built from 14 residues. The germline CDR1 and CDR2 sequences are SQVTM and ANQGSEA. Trimming removed 7 bases from V and 0 bases from J, with 16 bases in between. The CDR3 loop reads CSATTELSSYEQYF. CDR3 DNA sequence: TGCAGCGCCACGACAGAGCTCAGCTCCTACGAGCAGTACTTC.

V usage is TRBV6-2 or TRBV6-3 and J usage is TRBJ2-5; D possibly corresponds to TRBD1 (6 bases). The CDR3 loop spans 16 amino acids. V lost 2 bases and J lost 1, with 14 bases in between. Germline CDR1 MNHEY, CDR2 SVGEGT. CDR3 sequence (DNA): TGTGCCAGCAGTTACGACCGAGGCAGGGGCCAAGAGACCCAGTACTTC. It yields the protein CASSYDRGRGQETQYF.

The J gene is TRBJ2-1, the V gene TRBV6-6; TRBD1 agrees at 10 bases. CDR3 length: 14 amino acids. Germline loops: CDR1 MNHNY, CDR2 SVGAGI (reference sequence). The junction had 3 bases not matched to a gene; V was cut back by 4 bases and J by 6 bases. As DNA, the CDR3 is TGTGCCAGCAGTTGCGGGACAGGGGTCAATGAGCAGTTCTTC. It is translated as CASSCGTGVNEQFF.

The chain carries TRBV24-1 and TRBJ2-5, with D unclear. CDR3 length: 15 residues. Trimming took 3 bases from V and 2 from J, leaving 12 bases between them. CDR1 and CDR2 from the germline V gene are KGHDR and SFDVKD. The CDR3, as DNA: TGTGCCACCAGTGATCGCAGGCCCAGTCAAGAGACCCAGTACTTC. Translating it yields CATSDRRPSQETQYF.

The chain has TRBV3-1 and TRBJ2-5; TRBD1 agrees at 10 bases. The DNA end lines up better with TRBJ2-7; the J call may be wrong. The germline CDR1 and CDR2 sequences are LGHDT and YNNKEL (reference sequence). The CDR3 runs 21 residues. The CDR3 DNA reads TGTGCCAGCAGCCTCTCCGAGGGACAGGGGATTGTGTACGAAAGAATCTACGAGCAGTACTTC. This translates into CASSLSEGQGIVYERIYEQYF.

J is TRBJ1-6 and V is TRBV18; maybe TRBD1 (6 bases). The CDR3 sequence is 16 residues long. Germline V CDR1 and CDR2: KGHSH, LQKENI. The ends were cut back, 2 bases at V and 5 bases at J, with 13 bases in the middle. Written as DNA, the CDR3 is TGTGCCAGCTCACCAGGAACGGGGACAAATAATTCACCCCTCCACTTT. Protein sequence: CASSPGTGTNNSPLHF.

This clonotype came up a few times. The chain uses TRBV30 and TRBJ1-2; the match to TRBD1 covers 7 bases. CDR1 GTSNPN and CDR2 SVGIG come from the germline V gene (reference sequence). V gave up 2 bases and J gave up 7 bases; unmatched junction bases: 13. The CDR3 covers 15 residues. DNA of the CDR3: TGTGCCTGGAGTTCAGGGGGAACGGGCGCGCGTGGCTACACCTTC. It specifies CAWSSGGTGARGYTF.

V and J are TRBV7-2 and TRBJ1-6; 7 bases are a match to TRBD1. V lost 5 bases to trimming and J lost 11 bases; unmatched junction nucleotides: 9. Germline values: CDR1 SGHTA, CDR2 FQGNSA. This CDR3 is built from 14 residues. The CDR3 sequence: CASSQDRQVPPLHF. In DNA form, the CDR3 reads TGTGCCAGCAGCCAGGACAGGCAAGTGCCACCCCTCCACTTT.

The CDR3 protein is CASSQDLGGVNSPLHF. DNA of the CDR3: TGCGCCAGCAGCCAAGATCTGGGAGGTGTTAATTCACCCCTCCACTTT. The chain couples TRBV4-3 to TRBJ1-6, with unresolved D. Germline V gives CDR1 LGHNA, CDR2 YSLEER. This CDR3 region has 16 residues. The V gene lost 0 bases and the J gene lost 6 bases, with 12 bases spanning the gap.

For this clonotype: Just one base apart from a much larger clone, this may be a read error. The chain recombines TRBV7-7 with TRBJ2-7; 10 bases line up with TRBD2. The CDR3 is 15 amino acids. Germline CDR1 reads SSHAT; CDR2 reads FNYEAQ (reference sequence). After removal of 5 bases from V and 7 bases from J, the junction contained 11 bases not matched to a gene. CDR3 sequence: CASSPLAGSYNEQYF. The CDR3 DNA reads as TGTGCCAGCAGCCCACTAGCGGGGAGCTACAATGAGCAGTACTTC.

The gene calls are TRBV6-4 and TRBJ1-1, with TRBD1 as a possible D gene (6 bases). V was shortened by 6 bases and J by 11 bases, with 16 bases between the two germline ends. CDR3 length equals 12 residues. CDR1 MRHNA and CDR2 SNTAGT come from the germline V gene. The DNA for the CDR3 is TGTGCCAGCAGGGGGACACTCGGGGAGGCTTTCTTT. Its protein product is CASRGTLGEAFF.

The V call is TRBV7-3, the J call TRBJ2-2, with D possibly being TRBD2 (6 bases). V lost 1 base to trimming and J lost 5 bases, with 11 bases between them. Germline loops: CDR1 SGHTA, CDR2 FQGTGA. CDR3 length equals 15 residues. CDR3 protein: CASSLSSGETGELFF. CDR3 DNA: TGTGCCAGCAGCTTAAGTTCGGGGGAGACCGGGGAGCTGTTTTTT.

The chain joins TRBV12-3 or TRBV12-4 to TRBJ1-1; 7 bases are a match to TRBD1. With 7 bases clipped from V and 4 bases from J, the junction kept 6 bases outside the gene matches. The CDR3 runs 13 residues. The CDR3 DNA is TGTGCCAGCAACGACAGGGCTTCCACTGAAGCTTTCTTT. Its translation: CASNDRASTEAFF.

The rearrangement uses TRBV5-5 and TRBJ1-2; TRBD1 matches 8 bases. Unmatched junction bases numbered 5, after V lost 4 bases and J lost 0 bases. Germline values: CDR1 SGHKS, CDR2 YYEKEE (reference sequence). CDR3 length equals 15 residues. CDR3 sequence (DNA): TGTGCCAGCAGCAGGGACAGGACAACTAACTATGGCTACACCTTC. It specifies CASSRDRTTNYGYTF.

This chain joins TRBV6-5 and TRBJ2-4; D is possibly TRBD1 (6 bases). Germline V gene data show CDR1 as MNHEY and CDR2 as SVGAGI. This CDR3 has 14 residues. V gave up 4 bases and J gave up 2 bases, with 9 bases separating them. CDR3 bases: TGTGCCAGCAGTTGGGGACATTCCAAAAACATTCAGTACTTC. It translates to CASSWGHSKNIQYF.

This sequence joins TRBV21-1 and TRBJ2-7; TRBD2 was called by the table and not checked on the DNA. TRBV21-1 is a known pseudogene. The CDR3 runs to 16 residues. The CDR3 region has the DNA TGTGCCAGCAGCAAAGTTTTAGCGGGGTCCACCTACGAGCAGTACTTC. Translated, it gives CASSKVLAGSTYEQYF.

The rearrangement uses TRBV6-5 and TRBJ2-3, with D possibly matching TRBD2 (6 bases). V dropped 8 bases and J dropped 9 bases, with 12 bases sitting between them. The germline gives CDR1 MNHEY, CDR2 SVGAGI. CDR3 length equals 11 residues. The CDR3 bases are TGTGCCAGCGCCCGGGACTTAACGCAGTATTTT. Protein sequence: CASARDLTQYF.

This chain links TRBV6-2 or TRBV6-3 with TRBJ1-2; TRBD1 might be the D (5 bases). The CDR3 is made up of 12 amino acids. Trimming took off 5 bases at V and 5 bases at J, with 9 bases between the two ends. CDR1 is MNHEY, CDR2 SVGEGT, per germline. The CDR3, as DNA: TGTGCCAGCAGTAAACAGGATTATGGCTACACCTTC. As protein: CASSKQDYGYTF.

This clonotype was found many times. The J gene is TRBJ2-1, the V gene TRBV24-1; TRBD1 matches 11 bases. This CDR3 has 15 amino acids. Germline CDR1 and CDR2: KGHDR and SFDVKD. The ends lost 8 bases at V and 3 bases at J; junction bases unmatched: 5. CDR3 region: CATTQGQGDYNEQFF. The CDR3 DNA sequence: TGTGCCACCACCCAGGGACAGGGGGACTACAATGAGCAGTTCTTC.

The gene calls are TRBV7-2 and TRBJ2-1, with 8 bases fitting TRBD1. Germline V gene sequence: CDR1 SGHTA, CDR2 FQGNSA. The CDR3 is 15 residues long. The V gene end was trimmed by 4 bases and the J gene end by 2 bases; junction bases not matched to a gene: 4. CDR3 protein: CASSWTGTAYNEQFF. The CDR3, as DNA: TGTGCCAGCAGCTGGACAGGGACAGCCTACAATGAGCAGTTCTTC.

In the case of this clonotype: At one end, the junction sequence differs from germline, possibly due to a read error. The chain carries TRBV11-3 and TRBJ1-1; no definite D call. This CDR3 has 14 residues. The germline V gene has CDR1 SGHNT and CDR2 YENEEA. The CDR3 region is CASSGPGLNTGAFF. DNA for the CDR3: TGTGCCAGCAGCGGACCGGGATTGAACACTGGAGCTTTCTTT.

V gene TRBV27 combines with J gene TRBJ1-2; 9 bases agree with TRBD1. Germline trimming cut 6 bases from V and 6 bases from J; bases unmatched to any gene: 8. CDR3 size: 14 residues. Germline V lookup: CDR1 MNHEY, CDR2 SMNVEV (reference sequence). DNA for the CDR3: TGTGCCAGCAGCCGCACCGGGACAGGGAATGGCTACACCTTC. Protein: CASSRTGTGNGYTF.

The rearrangement uses TRBV28 and TRBJ2-1; TRBD2 matches at 9 bases. This CDR3 is built from 13 residues. Germline V gives CDR1 MDHEN, CDR2 SYDVKM. V was clipped by 8 bases and J by 9 bases; unmatched bases: 8. CDR3 DNA: TGTGCCAGCGTTACCGGGACTAGCAGTGAGCAGTTCTTC. Residues: CASVTGTSSEQFF. Combining the CDR3 with reference TRBV28 and TRBJ2-1 gives the whole variable domain DVKVTQSSRYLVKRTGEKVFLECVQDMDHENMFWYRQDPGLGLRLIYFSYDVKMKEKGDIPEGYSVSREKKERFSLILESASTNQTSMYLCASVTGTSSEQFFGPGTRLTVL.